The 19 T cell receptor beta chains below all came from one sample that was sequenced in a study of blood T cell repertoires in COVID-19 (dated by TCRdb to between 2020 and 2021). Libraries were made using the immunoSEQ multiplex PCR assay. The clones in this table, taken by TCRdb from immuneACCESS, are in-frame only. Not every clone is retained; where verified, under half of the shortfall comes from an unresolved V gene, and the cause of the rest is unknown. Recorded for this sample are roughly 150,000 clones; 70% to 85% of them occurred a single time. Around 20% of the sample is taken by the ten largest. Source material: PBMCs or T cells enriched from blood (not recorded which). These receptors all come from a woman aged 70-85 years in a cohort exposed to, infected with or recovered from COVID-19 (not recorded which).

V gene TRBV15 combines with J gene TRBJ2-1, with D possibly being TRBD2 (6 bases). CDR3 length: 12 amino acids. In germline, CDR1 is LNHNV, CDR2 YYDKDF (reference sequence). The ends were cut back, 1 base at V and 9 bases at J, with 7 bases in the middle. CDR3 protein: CATSRGGVEQFF. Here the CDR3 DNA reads TGTGCCACCAGCAGAGGGGGGGTTGAGCAGTTCTTC. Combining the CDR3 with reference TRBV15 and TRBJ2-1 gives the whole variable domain DAMVIQNPRYQVTQFGKPVTLSCSQTLNHNVMYWYQQKSSQAPKLLFHYYDKDFNNEADTPDNFQSRRPNTSFCFLDIRSPGLGDTAMYLCATSRGGVEQFFGPGTRLTVL.

The DNA for the CDR3 is TGTGCCAGCCTTCTCGCGGGAGGGTGGGATACGCAGTATTTT. Protein: CASLLAGGWDTQYF. V is TRBV6-5 and J is TRBJ2-3; TRBD2 agrees at 9 bases. The CDR3 consists of 14 residues. V lost 8 bases and J lost 6; bases outside the gene matches: 9. Germline CDR1 and CDR2: MNHEY and SVGAGI.

The CDR3 loop is CATRTIQGAGLNYGYTF. The CDR3 nucleotides are TGTGCCACCCGTACTATACAGGGGGCTGGCCTGAACTATGGCTACACCTTC. J is TRBJ1-2 and V is TRBV27; 9 positions match TRBD1. J was trimmed by 2 bases and V by 10 bases; bases with no gene match: 17. This CDR3 has 17 amino acids. CDR1 and CDR2 (germline): MNHEY, SMNVEV (reference sequence).

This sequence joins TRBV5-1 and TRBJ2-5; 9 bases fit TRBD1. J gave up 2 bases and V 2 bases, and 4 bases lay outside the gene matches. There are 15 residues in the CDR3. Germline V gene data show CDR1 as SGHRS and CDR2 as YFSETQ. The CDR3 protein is CASSLSGTGQETQYF. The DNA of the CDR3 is TGCGCCAGCAGCTTATCCGGGACAGGGCAAGAGACCCAGTACTTC.

In DNA, the CDR3 is TGTGCCAGCAGGGGCCCGGGACAGGACAATCCTAATGAAAAACTGTTTTTT. Its protein is CASRGPGQDNPNEKLFF. The rearrangement links TRBV28 to TRBJ1-4; 8 nucleotides agree with TRBD1. V dropped 6 bases and J dropped 3; count of bases not matched to a gene: 12. CDR1 and CDR2 (germline): MDHEN, SYDVKM. The CDR3 length is 17 residues.

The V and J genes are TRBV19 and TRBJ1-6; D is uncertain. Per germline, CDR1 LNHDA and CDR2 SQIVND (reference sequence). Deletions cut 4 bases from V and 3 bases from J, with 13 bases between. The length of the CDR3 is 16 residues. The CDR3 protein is CASSSLGAGYNSPLHF. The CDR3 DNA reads TGTGCCAGTAGTAGCCTCGGCGCGGGCTATAATTCACCCCTCCACTTT.

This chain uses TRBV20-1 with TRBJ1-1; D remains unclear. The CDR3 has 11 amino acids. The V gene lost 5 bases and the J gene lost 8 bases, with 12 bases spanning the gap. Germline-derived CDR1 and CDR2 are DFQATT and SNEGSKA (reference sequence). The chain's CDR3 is CSARKELEAFF. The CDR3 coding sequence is TGCAGTGCTCGAAAGGAGCTCGAAGCTTTCTTT.

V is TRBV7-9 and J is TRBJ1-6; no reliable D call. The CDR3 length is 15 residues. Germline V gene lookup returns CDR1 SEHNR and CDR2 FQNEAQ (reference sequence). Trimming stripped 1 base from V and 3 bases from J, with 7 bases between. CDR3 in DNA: TGTGCCAGCAGCTTAGTAGCTGACTATAATTCACCCCTCCACTTT. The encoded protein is CASSLVADYNSPLHF.

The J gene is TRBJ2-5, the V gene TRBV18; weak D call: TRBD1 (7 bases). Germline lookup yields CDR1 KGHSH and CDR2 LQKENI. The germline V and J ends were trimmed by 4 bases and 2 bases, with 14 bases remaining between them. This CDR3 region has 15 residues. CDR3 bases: TGTGCCAGCTCACTGAACCAGGGGGGACAAGAGACCCAGTACTTC. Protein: CASSLNQGGQETQYF.

CDR3 amino acids: CASSLEQLNSPLHF. CDR3 DNA: TGCGCCAGCAGCTTGGAACAGTTAAATTCACCCCTCCACTTT. The rearrangement links TRBV5-1 to TRBJ1-6; D call uncertain. This CDR3 region has 14 residues. Between the trimmed V and J ends, which lost 0 bases and 7 bases, there was a span of 8 bases. In germline, CDR1 is SGHRS, CDR2 YFSETQ.

CDR3 nucleotides: TGTGCCAGCAGCTTAACCACAGGGGACAGGGTGGAAAATGAGCAGTTCTTC. It codes for CASSLTTGDRVENEQFF. The V and J genes are TRBV7-3 and TRBJ2-1; 9 nucleotides align to TRBD1. Germline CDR1 and CDR2: SGHTA and FQGTGA. The V segment lost 0 bases and the J segment 7 bases; nucleotides outside the gene matches: 10. This CDR3 has 17 amino acids.

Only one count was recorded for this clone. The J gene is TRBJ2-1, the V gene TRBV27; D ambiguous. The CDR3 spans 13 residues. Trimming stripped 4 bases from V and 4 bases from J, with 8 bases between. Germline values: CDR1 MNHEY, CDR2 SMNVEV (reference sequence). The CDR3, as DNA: TGTGCCAGCAGTTCTCCTTTTTACAATGAGCAGTTCTTC. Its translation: CASSSPFYNEQFF.

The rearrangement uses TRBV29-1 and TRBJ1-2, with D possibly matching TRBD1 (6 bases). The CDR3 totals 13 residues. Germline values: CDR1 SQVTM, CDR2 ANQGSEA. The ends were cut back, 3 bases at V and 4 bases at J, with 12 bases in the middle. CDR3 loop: CSVDRGFGYGYTF. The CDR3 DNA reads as TGCAGCGTTGACAGGGGTTTCGGCTATGGCTACACCTTC.

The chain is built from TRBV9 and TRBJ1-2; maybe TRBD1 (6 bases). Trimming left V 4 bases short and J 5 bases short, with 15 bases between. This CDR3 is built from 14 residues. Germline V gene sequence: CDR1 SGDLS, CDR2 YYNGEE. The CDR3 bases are TGTGCCAGCAGCCCCCACCCAGGGGAGTATGGCTACACCTTC. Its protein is CASSPHPGEYGYTF.

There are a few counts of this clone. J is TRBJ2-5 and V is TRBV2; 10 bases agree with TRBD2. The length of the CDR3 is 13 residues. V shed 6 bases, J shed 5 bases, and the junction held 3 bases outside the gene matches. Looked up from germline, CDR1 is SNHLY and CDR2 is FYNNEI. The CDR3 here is CASRGAGGETQYF. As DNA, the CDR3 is TGTGCCAGCAGGGGAGCGGGAGGGGAGACCCAGTACTTC.

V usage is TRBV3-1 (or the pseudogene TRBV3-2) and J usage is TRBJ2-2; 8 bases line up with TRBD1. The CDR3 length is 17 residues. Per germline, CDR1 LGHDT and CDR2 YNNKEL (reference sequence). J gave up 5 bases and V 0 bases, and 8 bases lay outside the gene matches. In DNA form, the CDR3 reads TGTGCCAGCAGCCAAGATAGGTGGACAGGGCTAACCGGGGAGCTGTTTTTT. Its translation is CASSQDRWTGLTGELFF.

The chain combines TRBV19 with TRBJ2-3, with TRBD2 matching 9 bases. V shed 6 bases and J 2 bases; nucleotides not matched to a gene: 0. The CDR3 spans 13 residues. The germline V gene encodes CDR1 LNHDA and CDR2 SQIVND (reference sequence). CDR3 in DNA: TGTGCCAGTAGGGGACTAGCCACAGATACGCAGTATTTT. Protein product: CASRGLATDTQYF.

The CDR3 loop reads CASSFQGAGEKLFF. The CDR3 nucleotides read TGCGCCAGCAGCTTCCAGGGGGCAGGCGAAAAACTGTTTTTT. The chain carries TRBV5-1 and TRBJ1-4; 8 bases are a match to TRBD1. CDR3 size: 14 residues. Germline CDR1 SGHRS, CDR2 YFSETQ. V shed 2 bases, J shed 8 bases, and the junction held 5 bases outside the gene matches.

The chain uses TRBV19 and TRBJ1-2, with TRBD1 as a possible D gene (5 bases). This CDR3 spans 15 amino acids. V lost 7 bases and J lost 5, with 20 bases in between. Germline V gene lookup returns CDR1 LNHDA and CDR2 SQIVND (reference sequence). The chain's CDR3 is CASTAWTLNGYGYTF. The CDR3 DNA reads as TGTGCCAGTACCGCTTGGACACTGAACGGGTATGGCTACACCTTC.